The next 25 T cell receptor beta chains were all read from a single sample in a study of OX40 agonist ivuxolimab in advanced cancers. Assay: immunoSEQ multiplex PCR; the TCRdb copy retains only in-frame clones and omits some. This table has tens of thousands of clones, about 83% appearing once. The input for sequencing was CD4+ or CD8+ T cells sorted from blood, taken in a trial of the OX40 agonist ivuxolimab. These receptors came from an adult with an advanced solid tumor such as melanoma, head and neck, liver or kidney cancer.

This rearrangement joins TRBV9 to TRBJ2-2, with D perhaps TRBD2 (6 bases). The germline V gene has CDR1 SGDLS and CDR2 YYNGEE. Trimming took off 1 base at V and 6 bases at J, with 19 bases between the two ends. This CDR3 comprises 17 residues. The CDR3 DNA reads TGTGCCAGCAGCGTATCGAGGCGGGGCGTTTCTCCCGGGGAGCTGTTTTTT. Its translation: CASSVSRRGVSPGELFF.

This chain connects TRBV9 to TRBJ1-2; 11 bases line up with TRBD1. Per the germline V gene, CDR1 is SGDLS and CDR2 is YYNGEE. The CDR3 spans 17 residues. Trimming at V came to 1 base and at J to 3 bases, leaving 8 bases not matched to a gene. The CDR3 DNA follows: TGTGCCAGCAGCGTATCCGGACAGGGGGCGGTTTACTATGGCTACACCTTC. It specifies CASSVSGQGAVYYGYTF.

V is TRBV2 and J is TRBJ2-7; D ambiguous. V gave up 2 bases and J gave up 2 bases, with 10 bases separating them. CDR1 SNHLY and CDR2 FYNNEI come from the germline V gene. This CDR3 comprises 14 residues. In DNA, the CDR3 is TGTGCCAGCAGTGAACCCGGTCCGACCTACGAGCAGTACTTC. Residues: CASSEPGPTYEQYF.

The chain carries TRBV27 and TRBJ1-5; tentatively, D is TRBD1 (5 bases). The CDR3 runs 14 residues. Deletions cut 1 base from V and 3 bases from J, with 7 bases between. CDR1 is MNHEY and CDR2 is SMNVEV in the germline V gene (reference sequence). In DNA, the CDR3 is TGTGCCAGCAGTTTATGGGGGAACAATCAGCCCCAGCATTTT. Translating it yields CASSLWGNNQPQHF.

The V gene is TRBV7-3, the J gene TRBJ2-7; D perhaps matches TRBD1 (6 bases). Germline V lookup: CDR1 SGHTA, CDR2 FQGTGA. Trimming removed 4 bases at V and 3 bases at J, with 19 bases between. The CDR3 contains 16 residues. In DNA, the CDR3 is TGTGCCAGCAGCTCGCCCGGTATGGCAGGGGTCTACGAGCAGTACTTC. This sequence encodes CASSSPGMAGVYEQYF.

The chain recombines TRBV29-1 with TRBJ2-7, with a possible D match to TRBD2 (6 bases). The CDR3 spans 12 residues. V shed 1 base and J shed 3 bases, with 7 bases lying between them. Germline CDR1 SQVTM, CDR2 ANQGSEA. CDR3 bases: TGCAGCGTTGAAGGGGGGGACTACGAGCAGTACTTC. It yields the protein CSVEGGDYEQYF.

The rearrangement joins TRBV21-1 to TRBJ1-2. TRBV21-1 is termed a pseudogene. The CDR3 length is 15 residues. CDR3 nucleotides: TGTGCCAGCAGCCTCCCCAGCCAGGACCTCCTAGGCTACACCTTC. The encoded protein is CASSLPSQDLLGYTF.

This clone was seen only once. The chain links TRBV20-1 to TRBJ1-1; no clear D. Germline V gene lookup returns CDR1 DFQATT and CDR2 SNEGSKA (reference sequence). CDR3 size: 11 residues. V lost 6 bases and J lost 3, with 8 bases in between. The CDR3 nucleotides read TGCAGTGCAATTTCGGACACTGAAGCTTTCTTT. Translation: CSAISDTEAFF.

The V and J genes are TRBV5-1 and TRBJ2-5; 13 nucleotides match TRBD2. The CDR3 spans 15 residues. The junction had 5 bases not matched to a gene; V was cut back by 4 bases and J by 5 bases. The germline V gene encodes CDR1 SGHRS and CDR2 YFSETQ. The CDR3 reads CASSQLAGGPETQYF. As DNA, the CDR3 is TGCGCCAGCAGCCAACTAGCGGGGGGGCCGGAGACCCAGTACTTC. The variable domain in full, with the rest retrieved from reference TRBV5-1 and TRBJ2-5, is KAGVTQTPRYLIKTRGQQVTLSCSPISGHRSVSWYQQTPGQGLQFLFEYFSETQRNKGNFPGRFSGRQFSNSRSEMNVSTLELGDSALYLCASSQLAGGPETQYFGPGTRLLVL.

The table lists this clone with many counts. The J gene is TRBJ2-1, the V gene TRBV19; 8 bases map to TRBD2. The CDR3 runs to 15 residues. CDR1 is LNHDA, CDR2 SQIVND, per germline (reference sequence). After removal of 6 bases from V and 3 bases from J, the junction contained 7 bases not matched to a gene. The DNA of the CDR3 is TGTGCCAGTAGCGTCGGACTAGCCGACTACAATGAGCAGTTCTTC. Translation gives CASSVGLADYNEQFF.

V is TRBV27 and J is TRBJ2-3; TRBD2 agrees at 9 bases. Germline values: CDR1 MNHEY, CDR2 SMNVEV (reference sequence). The CDR3 runs 18 residues. Germline trimming cut 5 bases from V and 1 base from J; bases unmatched to any gene: 13. The CDR3 DNA is TGTGCCAGCAGTCTACATAGGCTGGCGGGGGGGGGCACAGATACGCAGTATTTT. The encoded protein is CASSLHRLAGGGTDTQYF.

The chain links TRBV2 to TRBJ1-1; TRBD1 agrees at 7 bases. CDR1 SNHLY and CDR2 FYNNEI come from the germline V gene. The CDR3 is 13 amino acids. V lost 6 bases and J lost 2; bases outside the gene matches: 3. The CDR3 protein is CASRGDSNTEAFF. The DNA for the CDR3 is TGTGCCAGCAGGGGGGACAGCAACACTGAAGCTTTCTTT.

The genes are TRBV9 and TRBJ1-1; a possible D gene is TRBD1 (5 bases). CDR3 size: 14 residues. Trimming stripped 0 bases from V and 5 bases from J, with 11 bases between. CDR1 and CDR2 from the germline V gene are SGDLS and YYNGEE. The CDR3 DNA reads TGTGCCAGCAGCGTAGTCGGGGGGGGAACTGAAGCTTTCTTT. Amino acid sequence: CASSVVGGGTEAFF.

The chain combines TRBV7-2 with TRBJ1-5; 9 nucleotides agree with TRBD1. The germline CDR1 and CDR2 sequences are SGHTA and FQGNSA. Trimming took 1 base from V and 2 from J; bases not matched to a gene: 6. CDR3 length equals 17 residues. CDR3 protein: CASSLVGRDRGNQPQHF. The DNA of the CDR3 is TGTGCCAGCAGCTTAGTTGGGAGGGACAGGGGCAATCAGCCCCAGCATTTT.

The chain recombines TRBV28 with TRBJ2-3, with a weak D call TRBD1 (7 bases). The length of the CDR3 is 16 residues. CDR1 and CDR2 from the germline V gene are MDHEN and SYDVKM. Trimming pared 6 bases from V and 0 bases from J, leaving 16 bases between. CDR3 sequence reads: CASRPRQGLSTDTQYF. In nucleotides, the CDR3 is TGTGCCAGCAGACCTCGACAGGGACTTAGCACAGATACGCAGTATTTT.

The chain is built from TRBV2 and TRBJ2-5, with TRBD1 matching 8 bases. Trimming removed 3 bases from V and 1 base from J; junction bases left unmatched: 4. Germline CDR1 is SNHLY and CDR2 is FYNNEI. The CDR3 extends over 15 amino acids. CDR3: CASSDRTGPQETQYF. For the CDR3, the DNA is TGTGCCAGCAGTGATCGGACAGGGCCCCAAGAGACCCAGTACTTC.

This chain uses TRBV4-1 with TRBJ2-5; weak D call: TRBD1 (6 bases). The V end lost 0 bases, the J end lost 5 bases, and 10 bases lay between the germline ends. The CDR3 is 14 amino acids. Per the germline V gene, CDR1 is MGHRA and CDR2 is YSYEKL. In DNA form, the CDR3 reads TGCGCCAGCAGCCAAGATCAGGGGCTCGAGACCCAGTACTTC. This sequence encodes CASSQDQGLETQYF.

With regard to this clone: Additional DNA sequences in this sample encode the identical CDR3. V gene TRBV4-3 combines with J gene TRBJ1-1; 9 nucleotides agree with TRBD1. Trimming took 0 bases from V and 1 from J; bases not matched to a gene: 3. CDR3 size: 16 residues. Germline CDR1 is LGHNA and CDR2 is YSLEER. CDR3 coding DNA: TGCGCCAGCAGCCAAGAAGGGACAGGGTGGAACACTGAAGCTTTCTTT. Translated: CASSQEGTGWNTEAFF.

The chain carries TRBV18 and TRBJ2-5; either TRBD1 or TRBD2 may fit D (5 bases each). V dropped 6 bases and J dropped 5 bases, with 13 bases sitting between them. The germline CDR1 and CDR2 sequences are KGHSH and LQKENI. This CDR3 comprises 13 residues. In DNA, the CDR3 is TGTGCCAGCTCCCCAAGGGGAGAGGAGACCCAGTACTTC. Protein: CASSPRGEETQYF.

This clone appeared a single time. The CDR3 is CASSGPRGASTDTQYF. In DNA, the CDR3 is TGTGCCAGCAGCGGCCCCCGGGGGGCCAGCACAGATACGCAGTATTTT. The chain is built from TRBV7-9 and TRBJ2-3; possible D gene TRBD2, 7 bases. Germline-derived CDR1 and CDR2 are SEHNR and FQNEAQ (reference sequence). This CDR3 region has 16 residues. Trimming cost V 5 bases and J 0 bases, with 15 bases left between them.

The chain couples TRBV30 to TRBJ1-2; D may be TRBD1 (6 bases). Between the trimmed V and J ends, which lost 5 bases and 7 bases, there was a span of 26 bases. The CDR3 is made up of 16 amino acids. Germline CDR1 and CDR2: GTSNPN and SVGIG (reference sequence). The CDR3 coding sequence is TGTGCCTGGTCATGGGGGGACAAAGAGTGGGTCGGTGGCTACACCTTC. It translates to CAWSWGDKEWVGGYTF.

This rearrangement joins TRBV1 to TRBJ2-1; TRBD2 is the table's D call and was not checked against the DNA. TRBV1 has pseudogene status. This CDR3 comprises 15 residues. In DNA form, the CDR3 reads TGCACCAGCCGCCGGGGACTAGAGTCCTACAATGAGCAGTTCTTC. Protein product: CTSRRGLESYNEQFF.

This chain connects TRBV5-4 to TRBJ2-1, with 7 bases matching TRBD1. After removal of 1 base from V and 5 bases from J, the junction contained 6 bases not matched to a gene. Per germline, CDR1 SGHNT and CDR2 YYREEE (reference sequence). This CDR3 spans 15 amino acids. Here the CDR3 DNA reads TGTGCCAGCAGCTTGCGTCGGACAGGCAACAATGAGCAGTTCTTC. Encoded protein: CASSLRRTGNNEQFF.

This clone was observed a single time. V usage is TRBV30 and J usage is TRBJ2-7; 11 bases map to TRBD2. The trim removed 2 bases at V and 0 bases at J, leaving 3 bases unmatched. This CDR3 contains 15 residues. Germline V lookup: CDR1 GTSNPN, CDR2 SVGIG (reference sequence). CDR3 sequence reads: CAWSPSGGSSYEQYF. In DNA, the CDR3 is TGTGCCTGGAGTCCTAGCGGGGGGAGCTCCTACGAGCAGTACTTC.

The chain joins TRBV30 to TRBJ2-7; D is unclear. This CDR3 has 11 residues. V was trimmed by 6 bases and J by 2 bases, leaving 8 bases between them. Germline loops: CDR1 GTSNPN, CDR2 SVGIG (reference sequence). The CDR3 reads CACSQAYEQYF. In DNA, the CDR3 is TGTGCCTGCTCTCAAGCCTACGAGCAGTACTTC. Based on the CDR3 plus reference TRBV30 and TRBJ2-7, the full variable domain is SQTIHQWPATLVQPVGSPLSLECTVEGTSNPNLYWYRQAAGRGLQLLFYSVGIGQISSEVPQNLSASRPQDRQFILSSKKLLLSDSGFYLCACSQAYEQYFGPGTRLTVT.